The present entry profiles one T cell receptor (beta chain) with its context. The PCR had 60 Vbeta and 13 Jbeta primers. Profiling relied on immunoSEQ multiplex PCR, and the TCRdb table lists in-frame clones only, not all of them. The sample holds approximately 170,000 clones, about 64% seen once. The CDR3 loop spans 16 amino acids. With 3 bases clipped from V and 4 bases from J, the junction kept 9 bases outside the gene matches. CDR1 LNHDA and CDR2 SQIVND come from the germline V gene (reference sequence). The data are from a study of cytomegalovirus exposure and HLA in healthy donors. For the study at large: Among about 190 million T cells, an earlier analysis found 95 million to 140 million unique TCR beta sequences.

This sequence originates from a man between 50 and 59 years old in good health and CMV-seronegative. Sequencing was carried out using PBMCs. This chain links TRBV19 with TRBJ2-5; TRBD1 agrees at 9 bases. The CDR3, as DNA: TGTGCCAGTAGTATCGAACAGGGGGCGCGGGGAGAGACCCAGTACTTC. This codes for CASSIEQGARGETQYF.